This entry lists 7 T cell receptor beta chains sequenced from one sample in a study of CD8 T cells in Susac syndrome. A quantity of roughly 0.5 to 1 ug RNA underwent reverse transcription using random hexamers. TCRdb fed the immunoSEQ multiplex PCR reads into MiXCR, producing one record per CDR3 protein. The data show about 440,000 distinct CDR3 sequences, around 85% seen once. Sequencing was performed on CD8+ T cells from PBMCs. Receptor source: a human donor with multiple sclerosis.

V and J are TRBV27 and TRBJ1-1, with a tentative D call TRBD1 (5 bases). Trimming left V 5 bases short and J 3 bases short, with 10 bases between. The germline CDR1 and CDR2 sequences are MNHEY and SMNVEV (reference sequence). CDR3 length: 13 amino acids. The CDR3 region has the DNA TGTGCCAGCAGTCCAGCCAGGGACACTGAAGCTTTCTTT. As protein: CASSPARDTEAFF.

V usage is TRBV27 and J usage is TRBJ1-1; the D is unclear. From germline, CDR1 is MNHEY and CDR2 SMNVEV (reference sequence). The CDR3 loop spans 15 amino acids. With 0 bases removed from V and 0 bases from J, the gap between germline ends came to 8 bases. CDR3 in amino acids: CASSLSYDMNTEAFF. The CDR3 DNA reads TGTGCCAGCAGTTTATCTTATGACATGAACACTGAAGCTTTCTTT.

The chain carries TRBV11-2 and TRBJ2-7; D is unresolved. This CDR3 comprises 14 residues. The V end lost 0 bases, the J end lost 5 bases, and 11 bases lay between the germline ends. Per germline, CDR1 SGHAT and CDR2 FQNNGV. The DNA of the CDR3 is TGTGCCAGCAGCTTAGACGTCGGGCGCGACGAGCAGTACTTC. It specifies CASSLDVGRDEQYF. The full variable domain, rest sourced from reference TRBV11-2 and TRBJ2-7, is EAGVAQSPRYKIIEKRQSVAFWCNPISGHATLYWYQQILGQGPKLLIQFQNNGVVDDSQLPKDRFSAERLKGVDSTLKIQPAKLEDSAVYLCASSLDVGRDEQYFGPGTRLTVT.

This chain joins TRBV7-9 and TRBJ1-1, with no clear D. The length of the CDR3 is 12 residues. The V end was cut by 4 bases, the J end by 5 bases, with 8 bases between. From germline, CDR1 is SEHNR and CDR2 FQNEAQ (reference sequence). The CDR3 sequence: CASSYPRTEAFF. The CDR3, as DNA: TGTGCCAGCAGCTATCCCCGGACTGAAGCTTTCTTT.

This clonotype was observed a single time. As DNA, the CDR3 is TGTGCCAGCAGCTTCTCAGGGGAAGACTATGGCTACACCTTC. It translates to CASSFSGEDYGYTF. This chain links TRBV2 with TRBJ1-2, with D perhaps TRBD1 (6 bases). Trimming left V 6 bases short and J 3 bases short, with 14 bases between. Germline lookup yields CDR1 SNHLY and CDR2 FYNNEI. The CDR3 is 14 amino acids.

The chain recombines TRBV29-1 with TRBJ2-3; D perhaps matches TRBD2 (6 bases). Trimming shortened V by 3 bases and J by 1 base, and 11 bases separated the two germline ends. CDR1 and CDR2 (germline): SQVTM, ANQGSEA. The length of the CDR3 is 14 residues. CDR3: CSVDSQRGTDTQYF. The CDR3 nucleotides read TGCAGCGTTGATTCCCAGCGGGGCACAGATACGCAGTATTTT.

V gene TRBV11-2 combines with J gene TRBJ2-7, with D tentatively TRBD2 (5 bases). Germline V gives CDR1 SGHAT, CDR2 FQNNGV. This CDR3 is built from 18 residues. V lost 0 bases, J lost 3 bases, and 21 bases lay in between. DNA for the CDR3: TGTGCCAGCAGCTTAGACTCTCGAGCGACTACCCGACTCTACGAGCAGTACTTC. Its translation is CASSLDSRATTRLYEQYF.